The TCR beta chain under discussion was sequenced for a study of T-cell reconstitution after alpha-beta-depleted transplantation in children. Library preparation (for TCRbeta) was performed with unique molecular identifiers. TCRdb reanalysed the PCR reads using MiXCR and keeps one entry per CDR3 protein. The data contain a few hundred thousand distinct CDR3 sequences, roughly 43% of them singletons. V lost 3 bases to trimming and J lost 4 bases, with 16 bases between them. The CDR3 is made up of 14 amino acids. Germline V gene sequence: CDR1 DFQATT, CDR2 SNEGSKA (reference sequence). The chain employs TRBV20-1 and TRBJ2-7; D gene ambiguous. The receptor comes from a girl aged 2-10 years with aplastic anemia, due to receive a stem cell transplant. Sequenced material: PBMCs, taken before TCRalphabeta/CD19-depleted stem cell transplant. CDR3 bases: TGCAGTGCTAGGGTCTCCAGAATTGCATACGAGCAGTACTTC. Protein sequence: CSARVSRIAYEQYF.